The source of this T cell receptor (beta chain) is a study of blood T cell repertoires in COVID-19. On the study more broadly: The origin of the acute and convalescent COVID-19 samples was the United States, Italy and Spain. T cells, B-cell-depleted T cells, or PBMCs provided the cDNA or gDNA that served as material.

This clone was seen once. In the authors' workflow: Scientists estimated how many nucleated cells there were by amplifying reference gene primers. Clones were sequenced by immunoSEQ multiplex PCR, and TCRdb holds only the in-frame ones, with some missing. V and J calls plus clone size are reproduced from that table; the DNA served to infer D and trimming. The table shows fewer than 250,000 clones, with roughly 91% occurring only once. Seattle's enrolled individuals joined amid active infection and were then monitored longitudinally. V lost 0 bases to trimming and J lost 5 bases; unmatched junction nucleotides: 5. Germline V gives CDR1 MNHEY, CDR2 SVGEGT. This CDR3 is 17 amino acids long.

This clonotype was obtained from a man in his thirties or forties with COVID-19, enrolled during active disease. V is TRBV6-2 or TRBV6-3 and J is TRBJ2-5; 14 bases align to TRBD2. Sequencing was carried out using peripheral blood. CDR3 nucleotides: TGTGCCAGCAGTTACTCGCTGCGGACTAGCGGGGGGGAGACCCAGTACTTC. It encodes CASSYSLRTSGGETQYF.